The 9 T cell receptor beta chains given below trace back to one sample, sequenced in a study of cytomegalovirus exposure and HLA in healthy donors. The PCR made use of 60 Vbeta and 13 Jbeta primers. Using immunoSEQ multiplex PCR, the repertoire was profiled, and TCRdb retains in-frame clones only, with some absent. The table lists approximately 200,000 clones, approximately 80% of them singletons. Specimen: PBMCs. These receptors were taken from a girl aged 5 to 17 in good health and CMV-seronegative.

This chain joins TRBV30 and TRBJ2-3; the D gene is possibly TRBD2 (6 bases). The germline gives CDR1 GTSNPN, CDR2 SVGIG (reference sequence). The CDR3 is 11 amino acids. Trimming removed 0 bases at V and 10 bases at J, with 8 bases between. In nucleotides, the CDR3 is TGTGCCTGGAGTGTACCGGGGGCGCAGTATTTT. Translated, it gives CAWSVPGAQYF.

The chain couples TRBV4-2 to TRBJ2-2; TRBD2 matches 9 bases. Trimming at V came to 1 base and at J to 7 bases, leaving 7 bases not matched to a gene. The CDR3 is 16 residues long. Germline loops: CDR1 LGHNA, CDR2 YNFKEQ. CDR3 region: CASSQVGGGAGGELFF. The CDR3 region has the DNA TGTGCCAGCAGCCAAGTGGGCGGGGGGGCAGGCGGGGAGCTGTTTTTT.

Concerning this clone itself: Additional DNA sequences in this sample encode the identical CDR3. CDR3 sequence (DNA): TGTGCCAGCAGCCTACGGACAGCTGGAAACACCATATATTTT. As protein: CASSLRTAGNTIYF. V usage is TRBV28 and J usage is TRBJ1-3, with TRBD1 as a possible D gene (6 bases). CDR3 length: 14 amino acids. Looked up from germline, CDR1 is MDHEN and CDR2 is SYDVKM. V shed 6 bases and J shed 2 bases, with 11 bases lying between them.

V gene TRBV4-1 combines with J gene TRBJ1-5; the match to TRBD1 covers 7 bases. V was clipped by 3 bases and J by 3 bases; unmatched bases: 5. The CDR3 has 15 residues. Looked up from germline, CDR1 is MGHRA and CDR2 is YSYEKL. The CDR3 here is CASSQTTGVNQPQHF. The CDR3 coding sequence is TGCGCCAGCAGCCAGACAACAGGGGTCAATCAGCCCCAGCATTTT.

The chain couples TRBV5-1 to TRBJ1-6, with 7 bases lining up with TRBD1. V lost 1 base and J lost 5; bases outside the gene matches: 9. CDR3 size: 17 residues. Germline assignment: CDR1 SGHRS and CDR2 YFSETQ. CDR3 amino acids: CASSLRTGERDNSPLHF. The CDR3 DNA sequence: TGCGCCAGCAGCTTGAGAACAGGGGAAAGGGATAATTCACCCCTCCACTTT.

V gene TRBV19 combines with J gene TRBJ1-5; tentative D call: TRBD1 (6 bases). This CDR3 region has 14 residues. CDR1 LNHDA and CDR2 SQIVND come from the germline V gene (reference sequence). V was trimmed by 3 bases and J by 5 bases, leaving 11 bases between them. DNA of the CDR3: TGTGCCAGTAGTATGACAGGTTGGGATCAGCCCCAGCATTTT. This codes for CASSMTGWDQPQHF.

This chain connects TRBV9 to TRBJ1-2; 10 nucleotides line up with TRBD1. V lost 4 bases and J lost 2; bases outside the gene matches: 8. Per the germline V gene, CDR1 is SGDLS and CDR2 is YYNGEE. There are 16 residues in the CDR3. CDR3 DNA sequence: TGTGCCAGCAGCTCGAGGACAGGGGGAGGAAACTATGGCTACACCTTC. It yields the protein CASSSRTGGGNYGYTF.

This chain connects TRBV28 to TRBJ2-7, with a tentative D call TRBD1 (5 bases). Trimming took off 3 bases at V and 6 bases at J, with 6 bases between the two ends. This CDR3 is built from 11 residues. Germline CDR1 reads MDHEN; CDR2 reads SYDVKM. CDR3 DNA sequence: TGTGCCAGCAGTTTGGGGCTCGAGCAGTACTTC. It yields the protein CASSLGLEQYF.

The J gene is TRBJ1-1, the V gene TRBV7-9, with D perhaps matching TRBD1 (5 bases). V was shortened by 5 bases and J by 9 bases, with 25 bases between the two germline ends. Germline V lookup: CDR1 SEHNR, CDR2 FQNEAQ (reference sequence). This CDR3 comprises 16 residues. CDR3 nucleotides: TGTGCCAGCAGCAGGGGCCAGATCCGCCTCAGGCCGCAAGCTTTCTTT. It codes for CASSRGQIRLRPQAFF.